This TCR beta chain came from a study of CD8+ T cells in alopecia areata. For the study at large: Tofacitinib therapy lasting 6 to 18 months was followed by 6 months off drug.

Regarding treatment: oral pan-JAK inhibitor, 5-10 mg twice daily. Germline V lookup: CDR1 MNHNS, CDR2 SASEGT. V lost 4 bases and J lost 7, with 14 bases in between. The CDR3 contains 14 residues. In each case, RNA was isolated and then reverse transcribed into cDNA as the sequencing template. TCRdb keeps only in-frame clones here, not all; method: immunoSEQ multiplex PCR. The sample has 100,000 to 150,000 clones; around 60% are singletons. Material: CD4+ T cells sorted from blood, obtained at week 4, from a patient treated with tofacitinib. The sequence was collected from a human donor with alopecia areata. V is TRBV6-1 and J is TRBJ1-5, with a possible D match to TRBD1 (6 bases). This chain's CDR3 is CASSAAGAGQPQHF. CDR3 sequence (DNA): TGTGCCAGCAGTGCTGCAGGGGCGGGCCAGCCCCAGCATTTT.